A single sample gave rise to the 3 T cell receptor beta chains below, sequenced in a study of identical twins. Via MiXCR, TCRdb re-called the 5' RACE reads, giving one row per CDR3 protein. The sample lists roughly 350,000 distinct CDR3 sequences; more than 9% were seen once. This sample also belongs to another study, concerning yellow fever vaccine responses in identical twins.

The sequenced material came from CD8+ T cells sorted from blood. The receptors come from a woman in her late teens or twenties in good health.

The chain is built from TRBV27 and TRBJ2-7; a weak D match, TRBD1 (5 bases). The CDR3 has 15 residues. Trimming removed 3 bases at V and 6 bases at J, with 18 bases between. The germline V gene has CDR1 MNHEY and CDR2 SMNVEV (reference sequence). CDR3 residues: CASSFYPGPGFEQYF. The DNA for the CDR3 is TGTGCCAGCAGTTTTTACCCCGGACCAGGGTTCGAGCAGTACTTC.

The V and J genes are TRBV20-1 and TRBJ2-2, with D maybe TRBD1 (5 bases). The germline CDR1 and CDR2 sequences are DFQATT and SNEGSKA (reference sequence). Deletions cut 0 bases from V and 0 bases from J, with 11 bases between. The length of the CDR3 is 16 residues. The CDR3 region is CSARDLGAPNTGELFF. The CDR3 coding sequence is TGCAGTGCTAGAGATCTAGGGGCACCGAACACCGGGGAGCTGTTTTTT.

A few counts support this clonotype. V is TRBV18 and J is TRBJ2-7; D not resolved. Per the germline V gene, CDR1 is KGHSH and CDR2 is LQKENI. This CDR3 region has 13 residues. Trimming took 4 bases from V and 4 from J, leaving 11 bases between them. CDR3 coding DNA: TGTGCCAGCTCACAGGCACGACGGTACGAGCAGTACGTC. Encoded protein: CASSQARRYEQYV.